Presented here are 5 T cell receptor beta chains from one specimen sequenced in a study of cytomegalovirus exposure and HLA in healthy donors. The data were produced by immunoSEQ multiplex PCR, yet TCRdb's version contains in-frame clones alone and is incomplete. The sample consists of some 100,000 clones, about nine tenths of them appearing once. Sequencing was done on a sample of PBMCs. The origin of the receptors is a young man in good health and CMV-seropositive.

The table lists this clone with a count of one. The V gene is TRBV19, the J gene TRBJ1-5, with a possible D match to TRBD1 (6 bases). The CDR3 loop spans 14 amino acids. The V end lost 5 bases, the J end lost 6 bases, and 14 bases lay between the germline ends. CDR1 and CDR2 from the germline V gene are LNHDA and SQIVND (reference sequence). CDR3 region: CASSAYRDGQPQHF. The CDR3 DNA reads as TGTGCCAGTAGTGCCTACAGGGACGGTCAGCCCCAGCATTTT.

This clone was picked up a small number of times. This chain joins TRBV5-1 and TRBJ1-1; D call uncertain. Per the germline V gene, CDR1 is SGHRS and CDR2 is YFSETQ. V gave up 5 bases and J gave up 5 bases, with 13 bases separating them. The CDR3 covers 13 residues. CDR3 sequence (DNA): TGCGCCAGCAGTCTATACCGGGAAACTGAAGCTTTCTTT. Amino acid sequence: CASSLYRETEAFF.

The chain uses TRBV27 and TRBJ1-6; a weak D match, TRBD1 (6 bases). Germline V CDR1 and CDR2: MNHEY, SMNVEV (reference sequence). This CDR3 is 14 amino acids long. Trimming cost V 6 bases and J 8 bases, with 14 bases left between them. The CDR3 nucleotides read TGTGCCAGCAGCAAGGGGGTTTGGGATTCACCCCTCCACTTT. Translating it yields CASSKGVWDSPLHF.

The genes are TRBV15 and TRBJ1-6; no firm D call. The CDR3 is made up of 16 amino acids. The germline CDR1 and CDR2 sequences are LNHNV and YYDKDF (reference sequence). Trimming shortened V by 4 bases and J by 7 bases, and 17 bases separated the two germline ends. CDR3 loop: CATSKNNGVWNSPLHF. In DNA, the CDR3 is TGTGCCACCAGCAAAAACAACGGAGTCTGGAATTCACCCCTCCACTTT. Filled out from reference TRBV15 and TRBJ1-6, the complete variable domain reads DAMVIQNPRYQVTQFGKPVTLSCSQTLNHNVMYWYQQKSSQAPKLLFHYYDKDFNNEADTPDNFQSRRPNTSFCFLDIRSPGLGDTAMYLCATSKNNGVWNSPLHFGNGTRLTVT.

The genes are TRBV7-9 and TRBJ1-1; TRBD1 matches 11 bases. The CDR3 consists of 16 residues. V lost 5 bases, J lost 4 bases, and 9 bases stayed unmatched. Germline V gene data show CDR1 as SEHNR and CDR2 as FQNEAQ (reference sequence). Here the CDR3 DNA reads TGTGCCAGCAGCCCACCGGGACAGGGGGGGGGCACTGAAGCTTTCTTT. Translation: CASSPPGQGGGTEAFF.